The T cell receptor beta chain under discussion was sequenced for a study of breast tumors, draining lymph nodes, adjacent tissues. This clonotype was counted ten times or more. What it binds is not known. The lymph nodes were axillary draining lymph nodes from breast cancer patients. Study-level results: Luminal-like breast cancer showed significantly higher tumor–nontumor repertoire similarity than basal-like. Tumor repertoires ranked between lymph nodes and nontumor tissue in diversity, with V and J gene preferences. The data were judged consistent with most tumor T cells coming from lymph node and expanding in tumor.

TCRdb independently ran MiXCR on the multiplex PCR reads; one entry per CDR3 protein. The sample yields 200,000 or so distinct CDR3 sequences, around 33% seen once. CDR1 and CDR2 (germline): GTSNPN, SVGIG (reference sequence). With 2 bases removed from V and 6 bases from J, the gap between germline ends came to 16 bases. The CDR3 extends over 14 amino acids. The genes are TRBV30 and TRBJ1-2; D gene uncertain. The sequencing input was axillary lymph node tissue. The origin of this receptor is a female donor with breast cancer. Some clones in this sample may be carry-over from other donors' samples. The CDR3 here is CAWSYTANADGYTF. As DNA, the CDR3 is TGTGCCTGGAGTTATACTGCGAACGCGGATGGCTACACCTTC.